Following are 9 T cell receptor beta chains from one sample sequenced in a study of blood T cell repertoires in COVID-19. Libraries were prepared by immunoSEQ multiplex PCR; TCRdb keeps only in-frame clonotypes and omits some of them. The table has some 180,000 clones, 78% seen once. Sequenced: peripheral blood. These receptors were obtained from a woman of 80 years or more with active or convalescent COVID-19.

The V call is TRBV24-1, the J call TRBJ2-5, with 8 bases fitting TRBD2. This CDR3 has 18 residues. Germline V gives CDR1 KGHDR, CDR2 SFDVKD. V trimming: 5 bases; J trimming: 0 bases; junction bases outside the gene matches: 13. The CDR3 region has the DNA TGTGCCACCAGTGGCAAATCCAGGGCTAGCGGGCACCAAGAGACCCAGTACTTC. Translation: CATSGKSRASGHQETQYF.

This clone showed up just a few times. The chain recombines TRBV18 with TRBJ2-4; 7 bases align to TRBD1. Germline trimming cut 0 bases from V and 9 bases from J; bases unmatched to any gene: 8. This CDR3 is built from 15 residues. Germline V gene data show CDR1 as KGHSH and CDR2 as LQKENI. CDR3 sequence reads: CASSPPGQTWSIQYF. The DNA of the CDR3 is TGTGCCAGCTCACCACCGGGACAGACATGGAGCATTCAGTACTTC. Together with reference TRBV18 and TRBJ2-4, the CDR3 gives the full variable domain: NAGVMQNPRHLVRRRGQEARLRCSPMKGHSHVYWYRQLPEEGLKFMVYLQKENIIDESGMPKERFSAEFPKEGPSILRIQQVVRGDSAAYFCASSPPGQTWSIQYFGAGTRLSVL.

The CDR3 loop reads CATSRQGGTEAFF. Written as DNA, the CDR3 is TGTGCCACCAGCCGACAGGGGGGGACTGAAGCTTTCTTT. The chain has TRBV24-1 and TRBJ1-1; TRBD1 agrees at 9 bases. Germline trimming cut 7 bases from V and 5 bases from J; bases unmatched to any gene: 4. Germline values: CDR1 KGHDR, CDR2 SFDVKD. This CDR3 is built from 13 residues.

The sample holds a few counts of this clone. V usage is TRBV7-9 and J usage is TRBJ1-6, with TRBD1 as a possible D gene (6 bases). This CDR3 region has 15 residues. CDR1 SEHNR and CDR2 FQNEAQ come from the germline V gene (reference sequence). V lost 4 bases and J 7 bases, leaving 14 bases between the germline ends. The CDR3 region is CASSSRTVGNSPLHF. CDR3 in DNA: TGTGCCAGCAGCTCCAGGACAGTAGGGAATTCACCCCTCCACTTT.

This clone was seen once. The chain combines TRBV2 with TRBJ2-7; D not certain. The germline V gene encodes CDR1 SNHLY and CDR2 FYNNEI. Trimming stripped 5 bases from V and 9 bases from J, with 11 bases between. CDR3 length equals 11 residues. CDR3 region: CASSSPPRQYF. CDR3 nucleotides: TGTGCCAGCAGTTCCCCCCCCCGGCAGTACTTC.

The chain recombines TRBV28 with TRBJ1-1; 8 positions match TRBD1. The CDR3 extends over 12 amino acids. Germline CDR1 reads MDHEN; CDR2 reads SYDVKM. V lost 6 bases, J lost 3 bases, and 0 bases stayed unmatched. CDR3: CASRDRDTEAFF. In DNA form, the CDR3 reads TGTGCCAGCAGGGACAGGGACACTGAAGCTTTCTTT.

The CDR3 spells CASSWPGTAYGYTF. The DNA of the CDR3 is TGTGCCAGCAGCTGGCCCGGGACAGCCTATGGCTACACCTTC. The gene calls are TRBV7-3 and TRBJ1-2; TRBD1 matches at 7 bases. Germline CDR1 and CDR2: SGHTA and FQGTGA. Trimming at V came to 4 bases and at J to 4 bases, leaving 6 bases not matched to a gene. The CDR3 contains 14 residues.

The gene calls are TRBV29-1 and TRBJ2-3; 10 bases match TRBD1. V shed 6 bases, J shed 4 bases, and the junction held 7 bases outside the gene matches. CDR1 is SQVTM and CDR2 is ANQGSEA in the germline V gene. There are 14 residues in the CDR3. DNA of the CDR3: TGCAGCGTAGAAAGGACAGGGGGATCAGATACGCAGTATTTT. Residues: CSVERTGGSDTQYF.

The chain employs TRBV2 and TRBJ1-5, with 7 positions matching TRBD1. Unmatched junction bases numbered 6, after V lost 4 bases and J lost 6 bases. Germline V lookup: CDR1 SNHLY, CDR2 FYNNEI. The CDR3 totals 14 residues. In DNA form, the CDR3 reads TGTGCCAGCAGTGGGACAGGAGGGGTTCAGCCCCAGCATTTT. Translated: CASSGTGGVQPQHF.